The 23 T cell receptor beta chains below were found in one sample sequenced in a study of cytomegalovirus exposure and HLA in healthy donors. The PCR was carried out with 60 Vbeta primers and 13 Jbeta primers. Data came from immunoSEQ multiplex PCR; TCRdb stores just in-frame clones and leaves some out. The sample has over 150,000 clones; around four fifths are singletons. Material for sequencing was PBMCs. These receptors were collected from a woman aged 25 to 39 in good health and CMV-seropositive.

V and J are TRBV2 and TRBJ2-7; no firm D call. This CDR3 region has 12 residues. The V end was cut by 6 bases, the J end by 1 base, with 7 bases between. CDR1 and CDR2 (germline): SNHLY, FYNNEI. The CDR3 nucleotides read TGTGCCAGCAGATCTGTATCCTACGAGCAGTACTTC. Protein: CASRSVSYEQYF.

This clone was seen a few times. The V call is TRBV7-9, the J call TRBJ1-2, with D possibly matching TRBD1 (6 bases). V shed 3 bases and J shed 6 bases, with 20 bases lying between them. This CDR3 has 16 amino acids. CDR1 and CDR2 (germline): SEHNR, FQNEAQ (reference sequence). The CDR3 DNA sequence: TGTGCCAGCAGCTTCTTCCAAGGGGGGGCGGAAGATGGCTACACCTTC. Translated, it gives CASSFFQGGAEDGYTF.

The chain has TRBV30 and TRBJ2-1; 9 nucleotides align to TRBD2. CDR3 length: 16 residues. The J segment lost 4 bases and the V segment lost 0 bases, leaving 7 bases of the junction unmatched. CDR1 GTSNPN and CDR2 SVGIG come from the germline V gene (reference sequence). This CDR3 reads CAWSVRASGTYNEQFF. The CDR3 DNA sequence: TGTGCCTGGAGTGTACGGGCTAGCGGGACTTACAATGAGCAGTTCTTC.

The chain uses TRBV7-9 and TRBJ1-1; D is undetermined. Germline loops: CDR1 SEHNR, CDR2 FQNEAQ (reference sequence). The CDR3 is 13 residues long. Trimming shortened V by 7 bases and J by 5 bases, and 14 bases separated the two germline ends. This CDR3 is CASTILLVTEAFF. The CDR3 DNA follows: TGTGCCAGCACTATCCTCTTGGTGACTGAAGCTTTCTTT.

V usage is TRBV9 and J usage is TRBJ2-2; 10 bases are shared with TRBD2. Germline V lookup: CDR1 SGDLS, CDR2 YYNGEE. The CDR3 runs to 16 residues. The trim removed 3 bases at V and 1 base at J, leaving 3 bases unmatched. As DNA, the CDR3 is TGTGCCAGCAGCGCTCGACTAGCGGGGAACACCGGGGAGCTGTTTTTT. Its translation is CASSARLAGNTGELFF. The whole variable domain, filled in from reference TRBV9 and TRBJ2-2, reads DSGVTQTPKHLITATGQRVTLRCSPRSGDLSVYWYQQSLDQGLQFLIQYYNGEERAKGNILERFSAQQFPDLHSELNLSSLELGDSALYFCASSARLAGNTGELFFGEGSRLTVL.

The chain uses TRBV7-3 and TRBJ2-7; 7 bases line up with TRBD1. V trimming: 5 bases; J trimming: 5 bases; junction bases outside the gene matches: 15. The CDR3 extends over 16 amino acids. Germline lookup yields CDR1 SGHTA and CDR2 FQGTGA. The CDR3 loop is CASSVVQGPSLHEQYF. The CDR3, as DNA: TGTGCCAGCAGCGTAGTACAGGGGCCTTCTCTCCACGAGCAGTACTTC.

The count of this clone is one. This chain uses TRBV10-3 with TRBJ2-3; D may be TRBD2 (5 bases). CDR3 length: 13 amino acids. V lost 7 bases and J lost 4, with 12 bases in between. Germline CDR1 reads ENHRY; CDR2 reads SYGVKD. CDR3 sequence (DNA): TGTGCCATCAAGTTTGAGGGCGCAGATACGCAGTATTTT. This gives the protein CAIKFEGADTQYF.

DNA for the CDR3: TGCAGCGTTGAAAAGGCGGAGAACACTGAAGCTTTCTTT. This translates into CSVEKAENTEAFF. This chain uses TRBV29-1 with TRBJ1-1; no clear D gene. Trimming took off 2 bases at V and 1 base at J, with 8 bases between the two ends. The V gene's germline CDR1 is SQVTM and CDR2 ANQGSEA. The CDR3 covers 13 residues.

This clone showed up just a few times. This chain joins TRBV14 and TRBJ1-5, with D perhaps TRBD1 (5 bases). The CDR3 has 15 amino acids. V lost 2 bases and J lost 0, with 8 bases in between. CDR1 SGHDN and CDR2 FVKESK come from the germline V gene. In DNA, the CDR3 is TGTGCCAGCAGCCAACAGGGAAATAGCAATCAGCCCCAGCATTTT. It specifies CASSQQGNSNQPQHF.

The DNA of the CDR3 is TGCGCCAGCAGCTCCTCTGGACAGGGATTCCCGAACACCGGGGAGCTGTTTTTT. This codes for CASSSSGQGFPNTGELFF. The rearrangement joins TRBV5-1 to TRBJ2-2; 8 bases match TRBD1. This CDR3 is built from 18 residues. Germline assignment: CDR1 SGHRS and CDR2 YFSETQ. Unmatched junction bases numbered 10, after V lost 3 bases and J lost 0 bases.

This chain links TRBV30 with TRBJ2-2; D gene unclear. The CDR3 is 13 amino acids. From germline, CDR1 is GTSNPN and CDR2 SVGIG (reference sequence). V lost 1 base and J 1 base, leaving 4 bases between the germline ends. DNA of the CDR3: TGTGCCTGGAGTGAACAGAACACCGGGGAGCTGTTTTTT. Translating it yields CAWSEQNTGELFF.

This chain uses TRBV30 with TRBJ2-7; the match to TRBD2 covers 9 bases. Germline values: CDR1 GTSNPN, CDR2 SVGIG (reference sequence). J was trimmed by 5 bases and V by 8 bases; bases with no gene match: 25. The CDR3 contains 18 residues. CDR3 sequence (DNA): TGTGCCGGACGAACAGGGACGGGCAAGAGCGGGAGGACAGACGAGCAGTACTTC. It translates to CAGRTGTGKSGRTDEQYF.

The V gene is TRBV18, the J gene TRBJ2-5, with TRBD1 as a possible D gene (6 bases). The V end was cut by 2 bases, the J end by 5 bases, with 9 bases between. Germline V gives CDR1 KGHSH, CDR2 LQKENI. The length of the CDR3 is 13 residues. CDR3 in amino acids: CASSPNRVETQYF. CDR3 DNA sequence: TGTGCCAGCTCACCAAACAGGGTGGAGACCCAGTACTTC.

This clone was picked up a small number of times. The chain has TRBV11-3 and TRBJ1-1, with no clear D. V lost 2 bases, J lost 7 bases, and 5 bases lay in between. The CDR3 consists of 11 residues. The germline V gene has CDR1 SGHNT and CDR2 YENEEA. This CDR3 reads CASSLLGEAFF. As DNA, the CDR3 is TGTGCCAGCAGCTTACTCGGTGAAGCTTTCTTT.

The chain joins TRBV10-2 to TRBJ2-1, with a possible D match to TRBD1 (6 bases). CDR1 and CDR2 from the germline V gene are WSHSY and SAAADI. Trimming took off 3 bases at V and 11 bases at J, with 8 bases between the two ends. This CDR3 is 11 amino acids long. This chain's CDR3 is CASSEQGKQFF. CDR3 nucleotides: TGCGCCAGCAGTGAACAGGGAAAGCAGTTCTTC.

The chain couples TRBV7-8 to TRBJ2-1, with 10 bases aligning to TRBD2. Germline V CDR1 and CDR2: SGHVS, FQNEAQ. CDR3 length equals 16 residues. J gave up 5 bases and V 5 bases, and 9 bases lay outside the gene matches. CDR3 region: CASSPPAGGPNNEQFF. CDR3 nucleotides: TGTGCCAGCAGCCCCCCAGCGGGAGGGCCGAACAATGAGCAGTTCTTC.

This chain connects TRBV6-1 to TRBJ2-3; D remains unclear. V lost 10 bases and J 2 bases, leaving 10 bases between the germline ends. The CDR3 length is 12 residues. Germline CDR1 MNHNS, CDR2 SASEGT. The DNA of the CDR3 is TGTGCCACCGGGTACTACACAGATACGCAGTATTTT. Its protein product is CATGYYTDTQYF.

The CDR3 spells CASSHTGSSGELFF. CDR3 in DNA: TGCGCCAGCAGCCACACAGGGTCCTCCGGGGAGCTGTTTTTT. The chain uses TRBV4-1 and TRBJ2-2; a possible D gene is TRBD1 (6 bases). Germline V gene lookup returns CDR1 MGHRA and CDR2 YSYEKL. With 3 bases removed from V and 6 bases from J, the gap between germline ends came to 11 bases. This CDR3 is 14 amino acids long.

This clone was detected a few times. The chain has TRBV27 and TRBJ2-3; 10 bases line up with TRBD2. Germline V CDR1 and CDR2: MNHEY, SMNVEV (reference sequence). J was trimmed by 3 bases and V by 4 bases; bases with no gene match: 7. This CDR3 contains 16 residues. In nucleotides, the CDR3 is TGTGCCAGCAGTTCCAACCCTAGCGGGAGAACAGATACGCAGTATTTT. Translating gives CASSSNPSGRTDTQYF.

The CDR3 sequence is CASSQGSQARGETQYF. The CDR3, as DNA: TGCGCCAGCAGCCAAGGAAGTCAGGCCCGGGGAGAGACCCAGTACTTC. The gene calls are TRBV4-3 and TRBJ2-5; tentatively, D is TRBD2 (5 bases). V gave up 1 base and J gave up 4 bases, with 16 bases separating them. Germline assignment: CDR1 LGHNA and CDR2 YSLEER. The CDR3 loop spans 16 amino acids.

This clone was picked up a small number of times. V usage is TRBV11-2 and J usage is TRBJ1-1; D not certain. This CDR3 spans 13 amino acids. Germline CDR1 is SGHAT and CDR2 is FQNNGV. V dropped 7 bases and J dropped 3 bases, with 12 bases sitting between them. CDR3: CASTSVRDTEAFF. In nucleotides, the CDR3 is TGTGCCAGCACCTCGGTGAGGGACACTGAAGCTTTCTTT.

This rearrangement joins TRBV10-3 to TRBJ1-4; no firm D call. V shed 11 bases and J shed 3 bases, with 16 bases lying between them. CDR3 size: 14 residues. Germline CDR1 is ENHRY and CDR2 is SYGVKD. The CDR3 region is CASWGGIPNEKLFF. The CDR3 region has the DNA TGTGCCTCCTGGGGAGGAATCCCTAATGAAAAACTGTTTTTT.

The V call is TRBV27, the J call TRBJ2-3; TRBD2 matches 12 bases. Germline values: CDR1 MNHEY, CDR2 SMNVEV (reference sequence). The trim removed 5 bases at V and 5 bases at J, leaving 11 bases unmatched. The CDR3 is made up of 17 amino acids. CDR3 protein: CASSPSGLAGLVDTQYF. The DNA for the CDR3 is TGTGCCAGCAGTCCCTCAGGACTAGCGGGATTAGTAGATACGCAGTATTTT.